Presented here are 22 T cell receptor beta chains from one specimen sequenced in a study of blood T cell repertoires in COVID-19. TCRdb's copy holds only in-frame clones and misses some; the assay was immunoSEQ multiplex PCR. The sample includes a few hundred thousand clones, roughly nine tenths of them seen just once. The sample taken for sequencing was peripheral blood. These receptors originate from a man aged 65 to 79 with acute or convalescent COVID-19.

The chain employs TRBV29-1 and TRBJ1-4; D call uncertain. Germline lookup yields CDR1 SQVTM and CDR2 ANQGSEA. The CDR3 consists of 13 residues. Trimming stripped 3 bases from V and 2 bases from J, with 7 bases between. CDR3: CSVESETNEKLFF. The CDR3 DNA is TGCAGCGTTGAGTCGGAGACTAATGAAAAACTGTTTTTT.

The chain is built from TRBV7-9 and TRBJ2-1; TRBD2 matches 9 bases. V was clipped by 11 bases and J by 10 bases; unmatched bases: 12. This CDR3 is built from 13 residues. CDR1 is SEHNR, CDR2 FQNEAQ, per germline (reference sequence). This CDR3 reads CAGGIAGVGEQFF. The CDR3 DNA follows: TGTGCCGGAGGGATAGCGGGAGTCGGAGAGCAGTTCTTC.

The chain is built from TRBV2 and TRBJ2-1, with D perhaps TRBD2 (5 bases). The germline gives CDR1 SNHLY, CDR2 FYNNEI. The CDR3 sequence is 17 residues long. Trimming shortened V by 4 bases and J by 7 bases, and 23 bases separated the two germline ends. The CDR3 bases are TGTGCCAGCAGTGTGCTCGGGTCAGGACTGGCTAAGAATGAGCAGTTCTTC. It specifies CASSVLGSGLAKNEQFF.

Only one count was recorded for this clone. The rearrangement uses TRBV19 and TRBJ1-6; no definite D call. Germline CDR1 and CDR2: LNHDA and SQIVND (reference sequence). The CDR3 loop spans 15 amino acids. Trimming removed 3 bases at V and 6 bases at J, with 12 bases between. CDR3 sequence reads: CASSITGVSNSPLHF. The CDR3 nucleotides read TGTGCCAGTAGTATTACGGGTGTTAGTAATTCACCCCTCCACTTT.

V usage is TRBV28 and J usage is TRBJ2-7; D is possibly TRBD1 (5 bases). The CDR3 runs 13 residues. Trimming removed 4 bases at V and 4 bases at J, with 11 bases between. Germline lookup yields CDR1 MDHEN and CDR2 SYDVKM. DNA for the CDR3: TGTGCCAGCAGTTCTGACAGCCGGTACGAGCAGTACTTC. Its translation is CASSSDSRYEQYF.

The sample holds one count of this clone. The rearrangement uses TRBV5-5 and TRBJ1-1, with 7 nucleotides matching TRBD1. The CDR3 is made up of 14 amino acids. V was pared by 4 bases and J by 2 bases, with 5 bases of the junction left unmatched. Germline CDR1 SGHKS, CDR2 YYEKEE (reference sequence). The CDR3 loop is CASSVGTVNTEAFF. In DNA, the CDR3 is TGTGCCAGCAGCGTAGGGACAGTTAACACTGAAGCTTTCTTT. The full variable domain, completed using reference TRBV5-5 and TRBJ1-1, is DAGVTQSPTHLIKTRGQQVTLRCSPISGHKSVSWYQQVLGQGPQFIFQYYEKEERGRGNFPDRFSARQFPNYSSELNVNALLLGDSALYLCASSVGTVNTEAFFGQGTRLTVV.

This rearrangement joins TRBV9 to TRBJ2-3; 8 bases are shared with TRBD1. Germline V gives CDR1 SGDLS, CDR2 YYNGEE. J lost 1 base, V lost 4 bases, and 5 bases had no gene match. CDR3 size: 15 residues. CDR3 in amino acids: CASSWGQAGTDTQYF. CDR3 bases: TGTGCCAGCAGCTGGGGACAGGCGGGCACAGATACGCAGTATTTT.

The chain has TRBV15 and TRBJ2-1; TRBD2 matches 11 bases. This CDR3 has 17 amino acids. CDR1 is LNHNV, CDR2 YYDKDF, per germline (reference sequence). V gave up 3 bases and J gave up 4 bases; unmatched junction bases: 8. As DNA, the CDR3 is TGTGCCACCAGCAGGGGGACCCTAGCGGGAGGATACAATGAGCAGTTCTTC. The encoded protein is CATSRGTLAGGYNEQFF.

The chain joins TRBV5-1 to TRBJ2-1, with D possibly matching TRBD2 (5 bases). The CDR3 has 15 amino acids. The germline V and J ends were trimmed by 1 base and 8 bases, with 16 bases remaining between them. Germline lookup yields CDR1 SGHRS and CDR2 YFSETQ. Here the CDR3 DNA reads TGCGCCAGCAGCTTGTCGTACCCGGGGAAACATGAGCAGTTCTTC. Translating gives CASSLSYPGKHEQFF.

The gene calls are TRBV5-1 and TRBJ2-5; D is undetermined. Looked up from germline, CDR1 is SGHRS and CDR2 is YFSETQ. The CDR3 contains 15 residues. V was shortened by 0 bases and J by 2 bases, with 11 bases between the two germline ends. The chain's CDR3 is CASSLDGALQETQYF. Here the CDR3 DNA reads TGCGCCAGCAGCTTGGATGGAGCACTACAAGAGACCCAGTACTTC.

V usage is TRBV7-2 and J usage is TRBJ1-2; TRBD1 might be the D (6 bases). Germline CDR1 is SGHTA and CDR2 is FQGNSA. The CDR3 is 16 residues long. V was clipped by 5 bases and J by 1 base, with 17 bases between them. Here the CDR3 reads CASSPARDIFNYGYTF. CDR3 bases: TGTGCCAGCAGCCCGGCCCGGGACATATTTAACTATGGCTACACCTTC.

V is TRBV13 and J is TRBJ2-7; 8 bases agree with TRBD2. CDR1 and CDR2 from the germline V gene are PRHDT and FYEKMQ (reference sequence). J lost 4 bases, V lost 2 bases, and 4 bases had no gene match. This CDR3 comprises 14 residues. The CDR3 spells CASSLTGRDYEQYF. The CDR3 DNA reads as TGTGCCAGCAGCTTAACCGGGAGGGATTACGAGCAGTACTTC.

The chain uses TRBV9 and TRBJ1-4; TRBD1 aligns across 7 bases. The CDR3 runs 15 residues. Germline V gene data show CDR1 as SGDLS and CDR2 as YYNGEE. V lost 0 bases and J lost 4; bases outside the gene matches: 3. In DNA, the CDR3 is TGTGCCAGCAGCGTAGCAGGGGGGATTAATGAAAAACTGTTTTTT. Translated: CASSVAGGINEKLFF.

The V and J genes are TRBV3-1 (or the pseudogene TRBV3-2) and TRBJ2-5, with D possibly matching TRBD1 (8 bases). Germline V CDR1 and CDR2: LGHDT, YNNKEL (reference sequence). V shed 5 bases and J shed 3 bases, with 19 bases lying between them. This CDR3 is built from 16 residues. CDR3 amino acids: CASSNRGGGQEETQYF. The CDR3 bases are TGTGCCAGCAGCAACAGGGGCGGGGGACAGGAAGAGACCCAGTACTTC.

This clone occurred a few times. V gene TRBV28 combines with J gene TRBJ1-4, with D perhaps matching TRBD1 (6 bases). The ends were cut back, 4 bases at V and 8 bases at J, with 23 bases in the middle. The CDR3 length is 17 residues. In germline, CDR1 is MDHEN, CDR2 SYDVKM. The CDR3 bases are TGTGCCAGCAGTTCGCAGGGTGGGGGCAGGGTTCTGGAAAAACTGTTTTTT. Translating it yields CASSSQGGGRVLEKLFF.

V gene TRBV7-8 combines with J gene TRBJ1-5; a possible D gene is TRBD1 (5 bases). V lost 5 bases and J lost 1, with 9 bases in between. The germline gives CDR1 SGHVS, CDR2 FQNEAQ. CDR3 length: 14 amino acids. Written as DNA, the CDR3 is TGTGCCAGCAGCGGGGCCTCCAGCAATCAGCCCCAGCATTTT. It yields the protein CASSGASSNQPQHF.

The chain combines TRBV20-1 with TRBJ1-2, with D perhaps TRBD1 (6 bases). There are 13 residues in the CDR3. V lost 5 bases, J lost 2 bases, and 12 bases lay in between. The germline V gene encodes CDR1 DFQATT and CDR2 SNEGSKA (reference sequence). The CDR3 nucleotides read TGCAGTGCTGGTGAGGACAGCAACTATGGCTACACCTTC. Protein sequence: CSAGEDSNYGYTF.

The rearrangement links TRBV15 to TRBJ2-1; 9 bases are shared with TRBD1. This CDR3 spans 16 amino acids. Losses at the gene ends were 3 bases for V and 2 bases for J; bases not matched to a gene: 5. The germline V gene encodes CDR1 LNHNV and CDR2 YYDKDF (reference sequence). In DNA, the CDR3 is TGTGCCACCAGCAGCGGACAGGGGCCACCCTACAATGAGCAGTTCTTC. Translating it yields CATSSGQGPPYNEQFF.

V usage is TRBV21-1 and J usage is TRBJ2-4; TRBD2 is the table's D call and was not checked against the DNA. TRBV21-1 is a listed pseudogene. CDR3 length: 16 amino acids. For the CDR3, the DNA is TGTGCCAGCAGCAAAGGGGAGGGGGATGCCAAAAACATTCAGTACTTC. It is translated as CASSKGEGDAKNIQYF.

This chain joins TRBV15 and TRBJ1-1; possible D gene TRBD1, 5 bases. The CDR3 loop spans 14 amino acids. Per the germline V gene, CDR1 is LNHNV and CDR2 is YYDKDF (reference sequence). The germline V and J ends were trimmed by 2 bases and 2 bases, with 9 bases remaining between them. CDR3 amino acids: CATSRLTGNTEAFF. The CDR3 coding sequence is TGTGCCACCAGCAGATTAACAGGAAACACTGAAGCTTTCTTT. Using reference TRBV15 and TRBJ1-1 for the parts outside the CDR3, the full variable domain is DAMVIQNPRYQVTQFGKPVTLSCSQTLNHNVMYWYQQKSSQAPKLLFHYYDKDFNNEADTPDNFQSRRPNTSFCFLDIRSPGLGDTAMYLCATSRLTGNTEAFFGQGTRLTVV.

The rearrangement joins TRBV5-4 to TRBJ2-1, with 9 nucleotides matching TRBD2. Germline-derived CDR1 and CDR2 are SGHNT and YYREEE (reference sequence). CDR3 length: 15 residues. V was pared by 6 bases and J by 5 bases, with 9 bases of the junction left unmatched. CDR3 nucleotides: TGTGCCAGCACCGGTCGGACTAGCGCTAACAATGAGCAGTTCTTC. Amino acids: CASTGRTSANNEQFF.

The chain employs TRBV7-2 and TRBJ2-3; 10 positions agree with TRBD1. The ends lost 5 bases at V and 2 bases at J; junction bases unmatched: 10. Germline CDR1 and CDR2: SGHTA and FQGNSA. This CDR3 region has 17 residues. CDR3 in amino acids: CASSKTRDRGYTDTQYF. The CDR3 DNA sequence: TGTGCCAGCAGCAAAACACGGGACAGGGGTTACACAGATACGCAGTATTTT.